This T cell receptor beta chain was sequenced in a study of blood T cells in healthy people across ages. Around 9 milliliters of peripheral blood were drawn from each donor into EDTA-treated tubes. A remark on this clonotype: Its matching antigen is unknown.

General study results and limits: Strong correlation existed between TCR beta diversity and naive T cell percentage. Per-million-T-cell TCR beta diversity fell roughly linearly with age.

Together with a sample-barcoded 5' primer, a J-beta primer mix was included in a second PCR lasting roughly 6 to 12 cycles. TCRdb itself ran the 5' RACE reads through MiXCR, one entry per CDR3 protein. The table shows 700,000 to 950,000 distinct CDR3 sequences, with 58% occurring only once. The CDR3 contains 14 residues. CDR1 and CDR2 from the germline V gene are DFQATT and SNEGSKA (reference sequence). V gave up 6 bases and J gave up 11 bases; unmatched junction bases: 16. This TCR came from a man aged 30 to 45 in good health. The material sequenced was blood. J is TRBJ2-5 and V is TRBV20-1, with 9 bases fitting TRBD2. The CDR3 DNA reads as TGCAGTGCGGGGGTGCGGGAGGGCGTTAATGAGCAGTACTTC. This translates into CSAGVREGVNEQYF.